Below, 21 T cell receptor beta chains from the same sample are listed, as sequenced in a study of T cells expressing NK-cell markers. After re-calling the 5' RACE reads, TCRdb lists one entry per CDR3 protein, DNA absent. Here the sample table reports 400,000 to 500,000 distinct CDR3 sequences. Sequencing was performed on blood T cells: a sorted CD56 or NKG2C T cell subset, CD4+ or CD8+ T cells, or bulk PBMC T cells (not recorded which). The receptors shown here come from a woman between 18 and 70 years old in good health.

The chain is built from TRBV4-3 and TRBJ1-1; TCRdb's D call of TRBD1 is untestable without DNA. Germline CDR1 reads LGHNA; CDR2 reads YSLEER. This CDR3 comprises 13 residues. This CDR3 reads CASSQDPSGGAFF.

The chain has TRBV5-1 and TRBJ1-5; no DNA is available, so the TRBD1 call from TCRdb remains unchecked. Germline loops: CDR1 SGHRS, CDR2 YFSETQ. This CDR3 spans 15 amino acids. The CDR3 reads CASSLVPGTNQPQHF.

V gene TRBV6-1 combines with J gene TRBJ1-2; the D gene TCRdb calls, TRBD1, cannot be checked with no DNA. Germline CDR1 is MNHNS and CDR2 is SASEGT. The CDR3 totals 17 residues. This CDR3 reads CASSEVYFGHLAYGYTF.

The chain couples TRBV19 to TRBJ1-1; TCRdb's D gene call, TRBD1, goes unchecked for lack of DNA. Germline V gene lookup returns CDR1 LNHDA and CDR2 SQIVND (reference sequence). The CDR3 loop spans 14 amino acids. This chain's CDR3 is CASATGTENTEAFF.

The chain's CDR3 is CSARDPAGGESPLHF. V gene TRBV20-1 combines with J gene TRBJ1-6; the TCRdb D gene call, TRBD1, has no DNA to confirm it. The CDR3 sequence is 15 residues long. Looked up from germline, CDR1 is DFQATT and CDR2 is SNEGSKA (reference sequence).

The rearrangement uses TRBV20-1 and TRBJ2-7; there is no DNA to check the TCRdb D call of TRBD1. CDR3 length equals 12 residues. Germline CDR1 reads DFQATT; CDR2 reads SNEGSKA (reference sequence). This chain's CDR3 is CSARGVSYEQYF.

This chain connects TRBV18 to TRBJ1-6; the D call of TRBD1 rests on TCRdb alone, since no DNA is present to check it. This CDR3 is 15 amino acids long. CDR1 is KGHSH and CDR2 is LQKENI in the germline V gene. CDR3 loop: CASSPRGQQNSPLHF.

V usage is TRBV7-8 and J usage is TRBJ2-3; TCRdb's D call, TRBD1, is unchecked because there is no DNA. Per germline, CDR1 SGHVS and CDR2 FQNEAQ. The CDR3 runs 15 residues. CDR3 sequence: CASSSEYGDRHLAYF.

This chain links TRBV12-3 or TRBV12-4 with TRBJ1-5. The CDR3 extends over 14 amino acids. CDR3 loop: CASSLVGEGQPQHF.

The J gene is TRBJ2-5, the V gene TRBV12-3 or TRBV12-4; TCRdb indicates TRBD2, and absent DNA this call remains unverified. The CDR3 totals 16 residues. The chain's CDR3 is CASSPRLAGVTETQYF.

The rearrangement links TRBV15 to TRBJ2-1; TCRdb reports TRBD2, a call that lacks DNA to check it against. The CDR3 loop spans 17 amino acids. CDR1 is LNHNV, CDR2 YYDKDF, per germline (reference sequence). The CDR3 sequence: CATSREGGGTLYNEQFF. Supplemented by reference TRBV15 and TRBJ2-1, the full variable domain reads DAMVIQNPRYQVTQFGKPVTLSCSQTLNHNVMYWYQQKSSQAPKLLFHYYDKDFNNEADTPDNFQSRRPNTSFCFLDIRSPGLGDTAMYLCATSREGGGTLYNEQFFGPGTRLTVL.

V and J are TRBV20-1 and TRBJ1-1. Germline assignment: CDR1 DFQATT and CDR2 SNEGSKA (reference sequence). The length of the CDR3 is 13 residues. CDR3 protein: CSAGGLMNTEAFF.

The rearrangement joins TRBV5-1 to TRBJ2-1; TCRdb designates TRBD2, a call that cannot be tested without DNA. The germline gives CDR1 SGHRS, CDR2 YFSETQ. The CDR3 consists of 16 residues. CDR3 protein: CASSWGLAGGYNEQFF.

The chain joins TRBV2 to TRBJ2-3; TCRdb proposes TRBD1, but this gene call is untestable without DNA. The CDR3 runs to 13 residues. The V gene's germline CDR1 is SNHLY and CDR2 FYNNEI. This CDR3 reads CASNFRGPDTQYF.

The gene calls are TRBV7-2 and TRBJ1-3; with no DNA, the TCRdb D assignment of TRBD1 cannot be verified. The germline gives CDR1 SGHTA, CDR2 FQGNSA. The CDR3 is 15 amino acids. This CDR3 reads CASSSRQGTGNTIYF.

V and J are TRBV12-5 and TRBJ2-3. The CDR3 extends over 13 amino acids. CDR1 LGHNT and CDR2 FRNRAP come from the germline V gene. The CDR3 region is CASGPVGADTQYF.

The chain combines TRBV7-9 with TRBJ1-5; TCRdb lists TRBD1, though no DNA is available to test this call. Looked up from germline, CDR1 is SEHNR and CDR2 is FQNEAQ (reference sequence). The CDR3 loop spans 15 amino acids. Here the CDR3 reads CASSSTDYSNQPQHF.

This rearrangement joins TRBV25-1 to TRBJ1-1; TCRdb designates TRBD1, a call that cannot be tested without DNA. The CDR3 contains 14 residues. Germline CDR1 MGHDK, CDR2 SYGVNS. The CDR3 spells CASSETGMNTEAFF.

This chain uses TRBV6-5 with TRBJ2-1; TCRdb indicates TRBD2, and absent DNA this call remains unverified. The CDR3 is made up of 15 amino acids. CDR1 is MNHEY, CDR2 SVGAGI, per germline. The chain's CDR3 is CASSYSASGNNEQFF.

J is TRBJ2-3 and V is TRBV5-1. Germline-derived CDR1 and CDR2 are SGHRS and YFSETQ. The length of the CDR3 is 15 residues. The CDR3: CASPHHNPATDTQYF.

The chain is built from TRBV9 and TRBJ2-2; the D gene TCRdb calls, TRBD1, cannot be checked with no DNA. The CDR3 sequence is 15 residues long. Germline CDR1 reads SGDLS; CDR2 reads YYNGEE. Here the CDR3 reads CASSVEGQGTGELFF.